This TCR beta chain originates from a study of CD8 T cells in ankylosing spondylitis. Findings of the study overall: Clones linked to the disease showed a CD8+ phenotype. They occurred at relatively low frequencies in peripheral blood. Seemingly distinctive of ankylosing spondylitis blood was a TCR beta motif formed by eight highly homologous variants. Disease-associated clones were reportedly significantly overrepresented in matched ankylosing spondylitis synovial fluid.

TCRdb re-called the 5' RACE reads through MiXCR, storing one row per CDR3 protein. The profile shows 350,000 to 550,000 distinct CDR3 sequences, 25% to 30% of them singletons. The germline gives CDR1 GTSNPN, CDR2 SVGIG (reference sequence). The CDR3 has 14 residues. Trimming cost V 0 bases and J 2 bases; bases outside gene matches: 3. A single count supports this clonotype. Its antigen is not identified. Material: blood, either unsorted or a sorted T cell fraction (not recorded which). The rearrangement uses TRBV30 and TRBJ2-5, with TRBD1 matching 7 bases. The origin of this receptor is a male donor with ankylosing spondylitis. CDR3 bases: TGTGCCTGGAGTGTAAAGGGGGCACAAGAGACCCAGTACTTC. Protein product: CAWSVKGAQETQYF.